Here is one T cell receptor beta chain with its context. The V and J ends lost 4 bases and 4 bases respectively, with 22 bases between them. The CDR3 contains 18 residues. Germline-derived CDR1 and CDR2 are LNHDA and SQIVND (reference sequence). This sample is part of a study of T cell repertoires in ileal Crohn's disease. In the study overall: Median disease duration was about eight years; approximately 32% smoked at surgery.

TCRdb keeps only in-frame clones here, not all; method: immunoSEQ multiplex PCR. The table shows about 8,400 clones, with roughly 79% occurring only once. Patients were adults with ileal or ileocolonic Crohn's disease needing resection. What was sequenced was ileal tissue. This receptor was obtained from an adult with Crohn's disease. This chain connects TRBV19 to TRBJ2-2; the D gene is possibly TRBD2 (6 bases). The CDR3 DNA follows: TGTGCCAGTAGTACGCCCCCCTGGCGGGGAGGCCCCACCGGGGAGCTGTTTTTT. This gives the protein CASSTPPWRGGPTGELFF. The full variable domain, its missing parts supplied by reference TRBV19 and TRBJ2-2, is DGGITQSPKYLFRKEGQNVTLSCEQNLNHDAMYWYRQDPGQGLRLIYYSQIVNDFQKGDIAEGYSVSREKKESFPLTVTSAQKNPTAFYLCASSTPPWRGGPTGELFFGEGSRLTVL.